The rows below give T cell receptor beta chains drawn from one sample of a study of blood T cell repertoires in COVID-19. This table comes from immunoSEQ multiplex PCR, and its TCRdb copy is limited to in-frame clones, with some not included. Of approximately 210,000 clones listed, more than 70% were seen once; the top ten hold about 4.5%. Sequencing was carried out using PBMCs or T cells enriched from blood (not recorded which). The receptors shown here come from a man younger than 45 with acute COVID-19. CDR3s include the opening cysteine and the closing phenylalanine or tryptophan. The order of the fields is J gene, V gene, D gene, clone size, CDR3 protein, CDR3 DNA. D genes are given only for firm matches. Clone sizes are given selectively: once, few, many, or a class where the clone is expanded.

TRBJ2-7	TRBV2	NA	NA	CASSDMEYEQYF	TGTGCCAGCAGCGATATGGAGTACGAGCAGTACTTC
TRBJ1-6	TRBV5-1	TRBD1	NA	CASRDQGTGSPLHF	TGCGCCAGCAGAGACCAGGGGACAGGTTCACCCCTCCACTTT
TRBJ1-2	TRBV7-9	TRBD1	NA	CASNSGQGGGYTF	TGTGCCAGCAATTCGGGACAGGGAGGCGGCTACACCTTC
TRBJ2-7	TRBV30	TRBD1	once	CAWSGGQPGVIEQYF	TGTGCCTGGAGTGGGGGACAGCCCGGGGTGATAGAGCAGTACTTC
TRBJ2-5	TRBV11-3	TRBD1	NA	CASSFTGGETQYF	TGTGCCAGCAGCTTCACAGGGGGTGAGACCCAGTACTTC
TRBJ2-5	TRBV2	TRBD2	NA	CASRGPTSGGPWYQETQYF	TGTGCCAGCAGGGGGCCGACTAGCGGGGGACCTTGGTACCAAGAGACCCAGTACTTC
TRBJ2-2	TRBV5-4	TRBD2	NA	CASSSQAGGATGELFF	TGTGCCAGCAGCTCCCAAGCCGGGGGGGCCACCGGGGAGCTGTTTTTT
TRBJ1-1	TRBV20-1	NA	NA	CSASAVYTEAFF	TGCAGTGCTAGTGCCGTGTACACTGAAGCTTTCTTT
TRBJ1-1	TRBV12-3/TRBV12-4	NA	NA	CASSLTGNTEAFF	TGTGCCAGCAGTTTAACAGGGAACACTGAAGCTTTCTTT
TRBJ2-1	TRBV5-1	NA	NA	CASSVDGTYNEQFF	TGCGCCAGCAGCGTGGACGGTACCTACAATGAGCAGTTCTTC
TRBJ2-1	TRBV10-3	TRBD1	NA	CAIKEDRVEYNEQFF	TGTGCCATTAAAGAGGACAGGGTCGAGTACAATGAGCAGTTCTTC
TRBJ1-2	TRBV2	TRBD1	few	CASSSDRASYGYTF	TGTGCCAGCAGTTCAGACAGGGCCAGCTATGGCTACACCTTC
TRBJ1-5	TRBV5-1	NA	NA	CASSLAPERSQHF	TGCGCCAGCAGCTTGGCCCCAGAGCGGTCCCAGCATTTT
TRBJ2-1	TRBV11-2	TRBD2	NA	CASSLVAGGGNEQFF	TGTGCCAGCAGCTTGGTAGCGGGGGGAGGGAATGAGCAGTTCTTC
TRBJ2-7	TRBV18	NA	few	CASSASSYEQYF	TGTGCCAGCTCCGCCAGCTCCTACGAGCAGTACTTC
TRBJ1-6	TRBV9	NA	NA	CASSVDGGVNSPLHF	TGTGCCAGCAGCGTAGATGGAGGGGTCAATTCACCCCTCCACTTT
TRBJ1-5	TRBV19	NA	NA	CASSMSTGFVQPQHF	TGTGCCAGTAGTATGTCTACAGGGTTTGTTCAGCCCCAGCATTTT
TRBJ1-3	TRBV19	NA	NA	CASSTQGYTIYF	TGTGCCAGTAGCACACAGGGTTACACCATATATTTT
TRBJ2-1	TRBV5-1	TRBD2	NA	CASAGTTSVNEQFF	TGCGCCAGTGCTGGGACTACCAGCGTAAATGAGCAGTTCTTC
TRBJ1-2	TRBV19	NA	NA	CASRLASSNYGYTF	TGTGCCAGTAGGTTGGCATCGTCTAACTATGGCTACACCTTC
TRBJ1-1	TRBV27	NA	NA	CASSPHQRGEAFF	TGTGCCAGCAGCCCACACCAACGAGGTGAAGCTTTCTTT
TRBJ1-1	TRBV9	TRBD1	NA	CASSVAKDRGRGNTEAFF	TGTGCCAGCAGCGTAGCTAAGGACAGGGGAAGAGGGAACACTGAAGCTTTCTTT
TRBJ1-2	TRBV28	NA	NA	CASSLGGLYGYTF	TGTGCCAGCAGTTTGGGGGGTTTATATGGCTACACCTTC
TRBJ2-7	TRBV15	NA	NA	CATSRDPGAYEQYF	TGTGCCACCAGCAGAGATCCAGGGGCCTACGAGCAGTACTTC
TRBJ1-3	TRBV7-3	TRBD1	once	CASSSQGQAYSGNTIYF	TGTGCCAGCAGCTCCCAGGGACAGGCCTACTCTGGAAACACCATATATTTT